This TCR beta chain was captured by sequencing in a study of CD8 T cells in ankylosing spondylitis (dated by TCRdb to 2016 to 2017). A note on the overall study: The study profiled T cell receptor beta repertoires in healthy donors and ankylosing spondylitis patients to find disease-linked TCR variants. In total, the full study cohort was made up of roughly 110 healthy donors and about two dozen ankylosing spondylitis patients. Samples of peripheral blood were taken, and for ankylosing spondylitis patients, synovial fluid was collected as well. Points the paper makes about the study in general: Some of the motif variants had been reported before in the synovial fluid and blood of reactive arthritis patients, a finding that suggests common disease-initiation mechanisms. Blood from ankylosing spondylitis patients appeared to be characterized by a TCR beta motif made up of several highly homologous amino acid variants. According to the report, matched synovial fluid samples from ankylosing spondylitis patients were significantly enriched for the disease-linked clones. The disease-linked clones showed a CD8+ phenotype and occurred at relatively low frequencies in peripheral blood.

The germline V gene supplies CDR1 SNHLY and CDR2 FYNNEI. Cut back by 10 bases and 2 bases, the V and J ends lie 19 bases apart. The CDR3 sequence holds 15 residues, the cysteine and phenylalanine included. Only CDR3 DNA is held: 45 bases, read in frame from base 1. Data came from an Illumina HiSeq 2500. TCR beta libraries were prepared by quantitative 5'-RACE with molecular barcodes. Under the source paper's analysis protocol: To identify disease-linked TCR variants, a new computational method was used, one built on a probabilistic model of VDJ rearrangement. Through fastp at Q25 and MiXCR, TCRdb rebuilt clones from the public reads, retaining in-frame beta chains. Merged by CDR3 protein, the rows form single entries marked with the most common genes and DNA. The V and J calls reflect TCRdb's pipeline rather than the authors' work. Recorded for this sample are roughly 280,000 distinct CDR3 sequences; 15% to 25% of them occurred a single time. The ten largest account for roughly 7.4% of the sample.

Comments on this clonotype: Its antigen remains undetermined. Base qualities are not provided; no much larger clone lies one nucleotide away.

The sample was blood, either unsorted or a sorted T cell fraction (not recorded which). The chain is assembled from TRBV2 and TRBJ2-3; the D segment cannot be called with confidence. This receptor was identified in a male donor with ankylosing spondylitis or in good health (not recorded which). The CDR3 amino acid sequence is: CATNWDLAFTDTQYF. The DNA reads as follows: TGTGCCACCAACTGGGATTTAGCCTTCACAGATACGCAGTATTTT.